This T cell receptor (beta chain) was identified in a study of T-cell memory formation after mild COVID-19. Looking at the study overall: For the most part, TCR clusters were specific to one donor.

This clonotype was picked up a small number of times. TCRdb reprocessed the 5' RACE reads with MiXCR, giving one entry per CDR3 protein. The sample has around 130,000 distinct CDR3 sequences; around a sixth are singletons. The sample consisted of PBMCs or a T cell subset sorted from them (not recorded which). This receptor was identified in an adult woman who had mild COVID-19 (a few samples of this study predate the infection). Cell type and time point are not known.

CDR3 nucleotide sequence: TGTGCCAGCCCTGAGGACACAGGGATTGCGGATGGCTACACCTTC. It codes for CASPEDTGIADGYTF. This chain links TRBV12-3 or TRBV12-4 with TRBJ1-2, with D possibly TRBD1 on 6 matching bases. The germline V and J ends were trimmed by 8 bases and 6 bases, with 22 bases remaining between them. CDR3 length: 15 residues.